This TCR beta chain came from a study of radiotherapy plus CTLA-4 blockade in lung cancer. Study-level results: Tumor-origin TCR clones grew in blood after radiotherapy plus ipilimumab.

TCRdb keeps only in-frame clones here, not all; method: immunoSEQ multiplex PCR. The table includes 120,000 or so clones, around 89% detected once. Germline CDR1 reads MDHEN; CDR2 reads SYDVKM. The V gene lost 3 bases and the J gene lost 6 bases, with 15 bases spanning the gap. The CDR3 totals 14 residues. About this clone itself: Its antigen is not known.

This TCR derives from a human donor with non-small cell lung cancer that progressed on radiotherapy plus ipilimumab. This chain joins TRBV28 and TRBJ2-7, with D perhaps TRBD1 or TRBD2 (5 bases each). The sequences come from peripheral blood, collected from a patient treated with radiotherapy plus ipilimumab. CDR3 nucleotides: TGTGCCAGCAGTTTTACGGGATGGGGACGCGAGCAGTACTTC. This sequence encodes CASSFTGWGREQYF. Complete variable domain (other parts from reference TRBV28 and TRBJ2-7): DVKVTQSSRYLVKRTGEKVFLECVQDMDHENMFWYRQDPGLGLRLIYFSYDVKMKEKGDIPEGYSVSREKKERFSLILESASTNQTSMYLCASSFTGWGREQYFGPGTRLTVT.